Detailed here is one T cell receptor beta chain. There is no known antigen for this receptor. Base qualities are missing; no much larger clone stands one base away. The sample comes from a study of blood T cell repertoires in COVID-19 (dated by TCRdb to the early 2020s). Context from the whole study: Samples covering the acute and convalescent phases of COVID-19 were provided by collaborators in the United States, Italy and Spain. The prospective study material was composed of cDNA or gDNA derived from T cells, B-cell-depleted T cells, or PBMCs. Deeply sampled blood TCRbeta repertoires from subjects exposed to, actively infected with, or recovered from COVID-19 were included in the dataset. The repertoires were released in a freely available public database meant as a resource for research on the immune response to SARS-CoV-2. The samples were drawn from the first 160 participants of the ongoing ImmuneRACE study and from 1,254 subjects provided by 6 global collaborators. The sample metadata nearly always contained a de-identified subject ID, COVID-19 status, age in years and sex. Where HLA class I and class II types were available, the types were taken from metadata supplied by the sample provider, not from assay-based typing.

Study-level results and caveats: The quantity of clinical and demographic metadata differed by source and by participant and was supplied without curation.

Enrolling through a virtual design, the prospective study's participants ranged in age from roughly 18 to 95 years and lived across 24 United States geographic areas. Cohort assignment in the prospective study relied on participant-reported clinical history from a screening survey and a study questionnaire. Recovered participants in ImmuneRACE Cohort 3 were defined by two consecutive negative NP/OP PCR tests, clearance by a healthcare professional, or resolution of symptoms. Mobile phlebotomists in the prospective study collected whole blood, serum and a nasopharyngeal or oropharyngeal swab from every participant. Participants in the prospective study had the option to provide additional blood draws and questionnaires over a roughly two-month period. Blood samples from the prospective study were shipped frozen or at room temperature prior to DNA extraction. The immunoSEQ Assay, a bias-controlled multiplex PCR, was used to amplify TCRbeta CDR3 regions from genomic DNA. In the authors' own workflow: Nucleated cell counts per sample were estimated from amplification of reference gene primers within the assay. Sequence reads were collapsed and filtered to measure the absolute abundance of every unique TCRbeta CDR3 rearrangement. For each sample, productive Simpson clonality was calculated as the square root of Simpson's diversity index across productive rearrangements. TCRdb mirrors the immuneACCESS table, restricted to in-frame sequences. Some clones are absent from its copies; in checked studies, under half trace to an unresolved V gene, and the reason for the others is unknown. That table furnishes V, J and clone size, whereas the DNA furnished D and trimming. This sample is represented by roughly 330,000 clones; around 87% of them were singletons. Approximately 5% of the sample lies in the top ten.

The CDR3 goes from the cysteine to the phenylalanine over 19 residues. Only the CDR3 part of the read is kept: 57 bases, read in frame from the first base. Reading the germline V gene gives CDR1 SGHTA and CDR2 FQGNSA. The V end loses 0 bases and the J end loses 0 bases, and a stretch of 18 bases separates them. This TCR was recovered from a woman aged 25-40 years who had recovered from COVID-19. The rearranged segments are TRBV7-2 and TRBJ2-1; TRBD1 could be the D gene, as 5 bases match. Sequencing used PBMCs or T cells enriched from blood (not recorded which). The CDR3 protein: CASSLAGQGWSGSYNEQFF. The bases read TGTGCCAGCAGCTTAGCGGGGCAGGGTTGGTCGGGCTCCTACAATGAGCAGTTCTTC.